The 18 T cell receptor beta chains below all came from one sample that was sequenced in a study of blood T cell repertoires in COVID-19. Profiled with immunoSEQ multiplex PCR; TCRdb holds only in-frame clones, not every one. The repertoire holds 110,000 or so clones, around 81% seen once, with 3.5% to 5% in the top ten. The specimen was peripheral blood. These receptors were collected from a human donor in a cohort sampled during active or convalescent COVID-19.

This clone occurred a few times. The gene calls are TRBV4-3 and TRBJ1-2; tentatively, D is TRBD1 (6 bases). This CDR3 region has 17 residues. Germline-derived CDR1 and CDR2 are LGHNA and YSLEER. V was clipped by 4 bases and J by 5 bases, with 23 bases between them. This CDR3 is CASSRTYPGHRSYGYTF. Written as DNA, the CDR3 is TGCGCCAGCAGCCGAACCTACCCGGGACACCGGTCTTATGGCTACACCTTC.

The chain uses TRBV6-5 and TRBJ1-4; 8 bases match TRBD1. Germline CDR1 reads MNHEY; CDR2 reads SVGAGI. There are 14 residues in the CDR3. Losses at the gene ends were 8 bases for V and 6 bases for J; bases not matched to a gene: 8. The CDR3 here is CASGLGTGDEKLFF. The CDR3 nucleotides read TGTGCCAGCGGGCTCGGGACAGGTGATGAAAAACTGTTTTTT.

The chain employs TRBV18 and TRBJ2-4, with TRBD2 matching 9 bases. Per the germline V gene, CDR1 is KGHSH and CDR2 is LQKENI. The CDR3 extends over 18 amino acids. The V and J ends lost 4 bases and 6 bases, in that order; junction bases with no gene match: 16. CDR3 DNA: TGTGCCAGCTCACGTTTTAGCGGGAGCCCTCGGGGGGGAAACATTCAGTACTTC. Translating it yields CASSRFSGSPRGGNIQYF.

The chain carries TRBV29-1 and TRBJ1-3; 9 bases fit TRBD1. CDR3 size: 14 residues. With 4 bases clipped from V and 7 bases from J, the junction kept 8 bases outside the gene matches. Germline V gene data show CDR1 as SQVTM and CDR2 as ANQGSEA. The CDR3, as DNA: TGCAGCGTTGTGCCGGGACAGGGTAGGAACACCATATATTTT. It specifies CSVVPGQGRNTIYF.

The rearrangement links TRBV7-2 to TRBJ1-6; TRBD1 is a possible D gene (5 bases). CDR1 and CDR2 (germline): SGHTA, FQGNSA. The CDR3 contains 15 residues. The germline V and J ends were trimmed by 1 base and 7 bases, with 11 bases remaining between them. CDR3 loop: CASSLGPDRNSPLHF. The CDR3, as DNA: TGTGCCAGCAGCTTAGGCCCTGACAGAAATTCACCCCTCCACTTT.

This clone was observed once. The rearrangement joins TRBV10-2 to TRBJ2-1; D may be TRBD1 (5 bases). This CDR3 is built from 15 residues. Germline-derived CDR1 and CDR2 are WSHSY and SAAADI. The V and J ends lost 2 bases and 6 bases respectively, with 14 bases between them. The CDR3 DNA reads as TGCGCCAGCAGTGAGACTCGTGGGGCTTCCAATGAGCAGTTCTTC. Protein: CASSETRGASNEQFF.

This clone has only a few counts. This sequence joins TRBV7-6 and TRBJ1-2; D might be TRBD1 (5 bases). This CDR3 region has 15 residues. V lost 1 base, J lost 3 bases, and 12 bases lay in between. Germline CDR1 is SGHVS and CDR2 is FNYEAQ. The CDR3 is CASSLVPTDYYGYTF. The DNA of the CDR3 is TGTGCCAGCAGCTTAGTCCCGACAGATTACTATGGCTACACCTTC.

Written as DNA, the CDR3 is TGTGCCAGCAGTTTGTTTTTTAGGGTTGAGGGGGCGGATAATTCACCCCTCCACTTT. The encoded protein is CASSLFFRVEGADNSPLHF. The J gene is TRBJ1-6, the V gene TRBV27; 7 bases agree with TRBD1. This CDR3 spans 19 amino acids. Germline assignment: CDR1 MNHEY and CDR2 SMNVEV (reference sequence). Trimming cost V 3 bases and J 5 bases; bases outside gene matches: 16.

The rearrangement uses TRBV9 and TRBJ1-3, with D uncertain. Germline lookup yields CDR1 SGDLS and CDR2 YYNGEE. The CDR3 totals 17 residues. The ends were cut back, 4 bases at V and 4 bases at J, with 21 bases in the middle. CDR3: CASSISMEVGSGNTIYF. CDR3 sequence (DNA): TGTGCCAGCAGCATCTCCATGGAGGTGGGGAGCGGAAACACCATATATTTT.

A few counts support this clone. This rearrangement joins TRBV7-3 to TRBJ2-5; 12 nucleotides agree with TRBD2. The CDR3 is 14 amino acids. Germline V gene data show CDR1 as SGHTA and CDR2 as FQGTGA. Losses at the gene ends were 5 bases for V and 5 bases for J; bases not matched to a gene: 3. CDR3 residues: CASSQGLAGETQYF. DNA of the CDR3: TGTGCCAGCAGCCAAGGACTAGCGGGGGAGACCCAGTACTTC.

The gene calls are TRBV5-5 and TRBJ1-1; D is possibly TRBD1 (6 bases). Deletions cut 1 base from V and 0 bases from J, with 10 bases between. The length of the CDR3 is 15 residues. CDR1 and CDR2 (germline): SGHKS, YYEKEE (reference sequence). In nucleotides, the CDR3 is TGTGCCAGCAGCTTGCTGGGGGCCATGAACACTGAAGCTTTCTTT. Encoded protein: CASSLLGAMNTEAFF.

The J gene is TRBJ1-4, the V gene TRBV30; D remains unclear. V lost 2 bases, J lost 0 bases, and 7 bases lay in between. Germline CDR1 reads GTSNPN; CDR2 reads SVGIG (reference sequence). This CDR3 spans 14 amino acids. The CDR3 protein is CAWSRGTTNEKLFF. In DNA form, the CDR3 reads TGTGCCTGGAGTCGGGGAACAACTAATGAAAAACTGTTTTTT. The entire variable domain, with the rest obtained from reference TRBV30 and TRBJ1-4, is as follows: SQTIHQWPATLVQPVGSPLSLECTVEGTSNPNLYWYRQAAGRGLQLLFYSVGIGQISSEVPQNLSASRPQDRQFILSSKKLLLSDSGFYLCAWSRGTTNEKLFFGSGTQLSVL.

The V call is TRBV7-2, the J call TRBJ2-7, with 9 bases identical to TRBD2. This CDR3 has 15 amino acids. V shed 4 bases and J 5 bases; nucleotides not matched to a gene: 9. Germline CDR1 SGHTA, CDR2 FQGNSA. CDR3 residues: CASSSYGTSLDEQYF. The CDR3 DNA sequence: TGTGCCAGCAGCTCGTATGGGACTAGCCTCGACGAGCAGTACTTC.

The rearrangement joins TRBV19 to TRBJ1-6; D is ambiguous. The CDR3 spans 15 residues. Trimming pared 7 bases from V and 9 bases from J, leaving 19 bases between. CDR1 and CDR2 (germline): LNHDA, SQIVND (reference sequence). CDR3 coding DNA: TGTGCCAGTAAAAGGGAGAAGAGTGGGAGTTCACCCCTCCACTTT. It codes for CASKREKSGSSPLHF.

The chain joins TRBV4-3 to TRBJ2-5, with TRBD1 as a possible D gene (5 bases). The CDR3 length is 16 residues. In germline, CDR1 is LGHNA, CDR2 YSLEER. V lost 1 base to trimming and J lost 2 bases, with 14 bases between them. The CDR3 loop reads CASSQVQGMGQETQYF. Here the CDR3 DNA reads TGCGCCAGCAGCCAAGTCCAGGGAATGGGGCAAGAGACCCAGTACTTC.

The rearrangement links TRBV9 to TRBJ2-3; 8 nucleotides line up with TRBD2. The CDR3 totals 16 residues. The V gene's germline CDR1 is SGDLS and CDR2 YYNGEE. V lost 2 bases, J lost 0 bases, and 5 bases stayed unmatched. The DNA of the CDR3 is TGTGCCAGCAGCGTTCTTAGCGGGGCCAGCACAGATACGCAGTATTTT. Protein product: CASSVLSGASTDTQYF.

J is TRBJ1-2 and V is TRBV10-3; TRBD1 matches at 9 bases. The CDR3 extends over 17 amino acids. CDR1 is ENHRY, CDR2 SYGVKD, per germline. Trimming took 8 bases from V and 2 from J; bases not matched to a gene: 15. This CDR3 is CAIFSKGQGSSNYGYTF. CDR3 in DNA: TGTGCCATCTTTTCAAAGGGACAGGGTTCTTCCAACTATGGCTACACCTTC.

This clone was seen only once. The CDR3 region is CASSPGQITAYSNQPQHF. CDR3 nucleotides: TGTGCCAGCAGTCCCGGACAGATAACAGCTTATAGCAATCAGCCCCAGCATTTT. The chain carries TRBV27 and TRBJ1-5; weak D call: TRBD1 (6 bases). The CDR3 sequence is 18 residues long. Trimming left V 5 bases short and J 0 bases short, with 20 bases between. Germline lookup yields CDR1 MNHEY and CDR2 SMNVEV (reference sequence).